The 25 T cell receptor beta chains presented below share a single source sample, sequenced in a study of cytomegalovirus exposure and HLA in healthy donors (dated by TCRdb to about 2017). Libraries were made using the immunoSEQ multiplex PCR assay. The table comes from immuneACCESS by way of TCRdb, which keeps in-frame sequences with V and J called. Part of the clones is missing from these tables; in studies checked, under half for an unresolved V gene and the rest for unknown reasons. This sample comprises some 120,000 clones, 88% of them detected only once. The top ten constitute 1.2% to 1.5% of the sample. The sequenced material came from PBMCs. The source of these receptors is a man younger than 40 in good health and CMV-seronegative.

The J gene is TRBJ2-5, the V gene TRBV29-1; 7 nucleotides agree with TRBD1. CDR3 size: 13 residues. Losses at the gene ends were 2 bases for V and 9 bases for J; bases not matched to a gene: 9. The germline CDR1 and CDR2 sequences are SQVTM and ANQGSEA. In DNA form, the CDR3 reads TGCAGCGTTGAAATTCAGGCAGGGGGAGCCCAGTACTTC. Encoded protein: CSVEIQAGGAQYF. The full variable domain, its missing parts supplied by reference TRBV29-1 and TRBJ2-5, is SAVISQKPSRDICQRGTSLTIQCQVDSQVTMMFWYRQQPGQSLTLIATANQGSEATYESGFVIDKFPISRPNLTFSTLTVSNMSPEDSSIYLCSVEIQAGGAQYFGPGTRLLVL.

J is TRBJ1-2 and V is TRBV6-5; 7 bases are a match to TRBD1. The V segment lost 9 bases and the J segment 6 bases; nucleotides outside the gene matches: 13. Germline V CDR1 and CDR2: MNHEY, SVGAGI. CDR3 length: 14 residues. The CDR3 DNA reads as TGTGCCAGTTCCACAGGGGTCAGTGTCCATGGCTACACCTTC. Its protein is CASSTGVSVHGYTF.

This chain's CDR3 is CASSHRRDRGTEAFF. DNA of the CDR3: TGTGCCAGCAGTCACCGCCGGGACAGGGGTACTGAAGCTTTCTTT. The chain combines TRBV7-8 with TRBJ1-1; 10 nucleotides line up with TRBD1. The CDR3 totals 15 residues. The germline V gene has CDR1 SGHVS and CDR2 FQNEAQ. The V and J ends lost 6 bases and 5 bases, in that order; junction bases with no gene match: 9.

The V gene is TRBV10-3, the J gene TRBJ2-3; TRBD2 agrees at 7 bases. CDR3 size: 18 residues. Per the germline V gene, CDR1 is ENHRY and CDR2 is SYGVKD. The V and J ends lost 3 bases and 3 bases, in that order; junction bases with no gene match: 15. In DNA form, the CDR3 reads TGTGCCATCAGTGAATTGGGGAGTGGGAGGGCCATGACAGATACGCAGTATTTT. Its protein product is CAISELGSGRAMTDTQYF.

The rearrangement links TRBV2 to TRBJ2-2; 8 bases align to TRBD2. J lost 4 bases, V lost 4 bases, and 5 bases had no gene match. The length of the CDR3 is 15 residues. Germline V lookup: CDR1 SNHLY, CDR2 FYNNEI. CDR3 residues: CASSGWREVTGELFF. The CDR3 DNA follows: TGTGCCAGCAGTGGATGGCGGGAGGTCACCGGGGAGCTGTTTTTT.

This chain's CDR3 is CASRREETQYF. The CDR3 nucleotides read TGTGCCAGCAGGAGGGAAGAGACCCAGTACTTC. The rearrangement uses TRBV2 and TRBJ2-5; tentatively, D is TRBD2 (5 bases). V was cut by 6 bases and J by 3 bases, with 5 bases left in between. Germline loops: CDR1 SNHLY, CDR2 FYNNEI. The CDR3 is made up of 11 amino acids.

This rearrangement joins TRBV5-4 to TRBJ2-5; 8 bases are shared with TRBD2. Trimming at V came to 3 bases and at J to 5 bases, leaving 12 bases not matched to a gene. The CDR3 has 16 amino acids. Germline lookup yields CDR1 SGHNT and CDR2 YYREEE (reference sequence). CDR3 sequence (DNA): TGTGCCAGCAGCTCCGCTAATCGACTAGCGATGGAGACCCAGTACTTC. Translating it yields CASSSANRLAMETQYF.

The chain is built from TRBV13 and TRBJ1-4; possible D gene TRBD1, 5 bases. Germline V gene lookup returns CDR1 PRHDT and CDR2 FYEKMQ (reference sequence). CDR3 length: 16 amino acids. The germline V and J ends were trimmed by 3 bases and 1 base, with 12 bases remaining between them. The CDR3 spells CASSFGGFGTNEKLFF. Written as DNA, the CDR3 is TGTGCCAGCAGCTTCGGGGGTTTCGGAACTAATGAAAAACTGTTTTTT.

This clone appeared a single time. The chain carries TRBV7-9 and TRBJ1-3; TRBD1 agrees at 8 bases. After removal of 5 bases from V and 1 base from J, the junction contained 16 bases not matched to a gene. CDR1 is SEHNR, CDR2 FQNEAQ, per germline (reference sequence). The CDR3 has 19 residues. For the CDR3, the DNA is TGTGCCAGCAGCCAACCACCGGGACAGGCTTTTTTGTCTGGAAACACCATATATTTT. It specifies CASSQPPGQAFLSGNTIYF.

This chain links TRBV7-9 with TRBJ2-7, with 8 bases that match TRBD1. The CDR3 extends over 15 amino acids. CDR1 is SEHNR, CDR2 FQNEAQ, per germline (reference sequence). V shed 2 bases, J shed 6 bases, and the junction held 9 bases outside the gene matches. The CDR3: CASSLRGQANVEQYF. DNA of the CDR3: TGTGCCAGCAGCTTAAGGGGACAGGCGAATGTCGAGCAGTACTTC.

This rearrangement joins TRBV19 to TRBJ1-5; D is unresolved. Per germline, CDR1 LNHDA and CDR2 SQIVND (reference sequence). The CDR3 is 17 residues long. Trimming took 7 bases from V and 5 from J, leaving 24 bases between them. CDR3 coding DNA: TGTGCCAGTAAGGAAAGTGCGGCACTGAACGGGGATCAGCCCCAGCATTTT. This codes for CASKESAALNGDQPQHF.

Here the CDR3 reads CSVYDRGLGYTF. In DNA form, the CDR3 reads TGCAGCGTCTATGACAGGGGGCTTGGCTACACCTTC. This chain links TRBV29-1 with TRBJ1-2, with 10 bases aligning to TRBD1. This CDR3 has 12 residues. Germline lookup yields CDR1 SQVTM and CDR2 ANQGSEA. V trimming: 6 bases; J trimming: 7 bases; junction bases outside the gene matches: 5.

This clone occurred a few times. This CDR3 is CASSRGGPSYEQYF. The DNA of the CDR3 is TGTGCCAGTAGCCGTGGAGGGCCCTCCTACGAGCAGTACTTC. The rearrangement joins TRBV19 to TRBJ2-7; a possible D gene is TRBD2 (6 bases). The CDR3 loop spans 14 amino acids. V dropped 6 bases and J dropped 0 bases, with 12 bases sitting between them. Germline CDR1 LNHDA, CDR2 SQIVND (reference sequence).

The CDR3 coding sequence is TGTGCCAGCAGAGGACAGGGCAGCTCTGAAGCTTTCTTT. It yields the protein CASRGQGSSEAFF. The V gene is TRBV25-1, the J gene TRBJ1-1; TRBD1 aligns across 8 bases. The J segment lost 6 bases and the V segment lost 6 bases, leaving 6 bases of the junction unmatched. CDR3 length: 13 amino acids. CDR1 and CDR2 (germline): MGHDK, SYGVNS.

The CDR3, as DNA: TGTGCCAGCAGCTTCAGTGGCAGGGGGCGTACCGGGGAGCTGTTTTTT. It encodes CASSFSGRGRTGELFF. J is TRBJ2-2 and V is TRBV7-9; 8 nucleotides agree with TRBD1. Trimming took 3 bases from V and 5 from J; bases not matched to a gene: 8. The CDR3 is 16 amino acids. CDR1 and CDR2 from the germline V gene are SEHNR and FQNEAQ (reference sequence).

The chain combines TRBV4-3 with TRBJ2-7; D remains ambiguous. Looked up from germline, CDR1 is LGHNA and CDR2 is YSLEER. Trimming left V 1 base short and J 3 bases short, with 7 bases between. This CDR3 contains 13 residues. For the CDR3, the DNA is TGCGCCAGCAGCCAAGCAAGAGTCTACGAGCAGTACTTC. It specifies CASSQARVYEQYF.

V usage is TRBV9 and J usage is TRBJ2-3, with D possibly being TRBD2 (5 bases). Trimming shortened V by 2 bases and J by 5 bases, and 9 bases separated the two germline ends. CDR1 and CDR2 (germline): SGDLS, YYNGEE. The CDR3 length is 13 residues. The CDR3 sequence: CASSVSLEDTQYF. The CDR3 bases are TGTGCCAGCAGCGTCTCACTAGAAGATACGCAGTATTTT.

The CDR3 DNA reads as TGCAGCGTTGGGTTGGGACAGCAAGAGACCCAGTACTTC. It is translated as CSVGLGQQETQYF. The V call is TRBV29-1, the J call TRBJ2-5; TRBD1 agrees at 7 bases. Losses at the gene ends were 4 bases for V and 2 bases for J; bases not matched to a gene: 4. This CDR3 is built from 13 residues. Germline CDR1 SQVTM, CDR2 ANQGSEA.

The chain uses TRBV7-2 and TRBJ2-1; possible D gene TRBD1, 5 bases. The germline V and J ends were trimmed by 4 bases and 0 bases, with 19 bases remaining between them. This CDR3 is 18 amino acids long. CDR1 is SGHTA and CDR2 is FQGNSA in the germline V gene. The CDR3 nucleotides are TGTGCCAGCAGCTGCCCATGGGGCGACCCCTGCTCCTACAATGAGCAGTTCTTC. It specifies CASSCPWGDPCSYNEQFF.

This rearrangement joins TRBV27 to TRBJ2-2; tentative D call: TRBD1 (5 bases). Trimming shortened V by 4 bases and J by 5 bases, and 11 bases separated the two germline ends. Germline V gene data show CDR1 as MNHEY and CDR2 as SMNVEV (reference sequence). This CDR3 contains 14 residues. The chain's CDR3 is CASSWGLGTGELFF. The CDR3 coding sequence is TGTGCCAGCAGTTGGGGCTTGGGGACCGGGGAGCTGTTTTTT.

This chain connects TRBV11-2 to TRBJ1-3; possibly TRBD1 for D (6 bases). Germline CDR1 reads SGHAT; CDR2 reads FQNNGV. Trimming took 0 bases from V and 1 from J, leaving 10 bases between them. The CDR3 sequence is 16 residues long. The CDR3 DNA reads as TGTGCCAGCAGCTTAGAAAGGGGGAAATCTGGAAACACCATATATTTT. This codes for CASSLERGKSGNTIYF.

This clone was counted only a few times. J is TRBJ2-5 and V is TRBV11-2, with TRBD1 identical over 10 bases. The CDR3 runs to 16 residues. Germline assignment: CDR1 SGHAT and CDR2 FQNNGV. Germline trimming cut 6 bases from V and 1 base from J; bases unmatched to any gene: 8. Here the CDR3 DNA reads TGTGCCAGCAGACCAGGACAGGGGGTTATCCAAGAGACCCAGTACTTC. It codes for CASRPGQGVIQETQYF. Using reference TRBV11-2 and TRBJ2-5 for the parts outside the CDR3, the full variable domain is EAGVAQSPRYKIIEKRQSVAFWCNPISGHATLYWYQQILGQGPKLLIQFQNNGVVDDSQLPKDRFSAERLKGVDSTLKIQPAKLEDSAVYLCASRPGQGVIQETQYFGPGTRLLVL.

CDR3 region: CASFLEHWNTEAFF. CDR3 bases: TGTGCCAGCTTTCTTGAGCACTGGAACACTGAAGCTTTCTTT. The chain is built from TRBV6-1 and TRBJ1-1; D is undetermined. Germline-derived CDR1 and CDR2 are MNHNS and SASEGT. Between the trimmed V and J ends, which lost 8 bases and 1 base, there was a span of 14 bases. This CDR3 comprises 14 residues.

The rearrangement joins TRBV5-4 to TRBJ1-2; TRBD1 agrees at 7 bases. After removal of 3 bases from V and 5 bases from J, the junction contained 7 bases not matched to a gene. The CDR3 has 14 amino acids. The germline gives CDR1 SGHNT, CDR2 YYREEE (reference sequence). CDR3 coding DNA: TGTGCCAGCAGCTACAGACAGGGAAATTATGGCTACACCTTC. It yields the protein CASSYRQGNYGYTF.

The CDR3 nucleotides read TGTGCCGCCACCCTTTTGTGGGCTAACACTGAAGCTTTCTTT. This gives the protein CAATLLWANTEAFF. The rearrangement joins TRBV30 to TRBJ1-1, with D unclear. The CDR3 length is 14 residues. V lost 8 bases, J lost 2 bases, and 18 bases lay in between. The germline gives CDR1 GTSNPN, CDR2 SVGIG (reference sequence).